Listed below are T cell receptor beta chains from one sample, sequenced in a study of CD8 T cells in Susac syndrome. Each CDR3 protein gets one entry after TCRdb re-called the immunoSEQ multiplex PCR reads with MiXCR. In the table there are 150,000 to 200,000 distinct CDR3 sequences, more than 85% of which are singletons. Sequencing input: CD4+ T cells from PBMCs. All receptors derive from a human donor with Susac syndrome. Both conserved end residues are part of each CDR3. Each record gives: D gene, clone size, J gene, V gene, CDR3 protein, CDR3 DNA. A D gene is named only where the DNA matches it firmly. Expanded clones are given a class, and other clones once, few, many or no size at all.

D: TRBD2
size: -
J: TRBJ2-3
V: TRBV19
CDR3: CASSSGLAGGQYF
DNA: TGTGCCAGTAGCTCGGGACTAGCGGGAGGACAATATTTT

D: TRBD1
size: -
J: TRBJ1-5
V: TRBV6-5
CDR3: CASSYSIKQGGNQPQHF
DNA: TGTGCCAGCAGTTACTCGATAAAACAGGGGGGCAATCAGCCCCAGCATTTT

D: -
size: once
J: TRBJ2-7
V: TRBV7-2
CDR3: CASSPGDPYEQYF
DNA: TGTGCCAGCAGCCCGGGGGACCCCTACGAGCAGTACTTC

D: TRBD2
size: -
J: TRBJ2-3
V: TRBV27
CDR3: CASTPWTSTDTQYF
DNA: TGTGCCAGTACCCCCTGGACTAGTACAGATACGCAGTATTTT

D: TRBD1
size: -
J: TRBJ1-1
V: TRBV15
CDR3: CATSRDLTGDTEAFF
DNA: TGTGCCACCAGCAGAGATCTGACAGGGGATACTGAAGCTTTCTTT

D: TRBD2
size: -
J: TRBJ2-7
V: TRBV20-1
CDR3: CSLLGASGRGGEQYF
DNA: TGCAGTCTCTTGGGGGCGAGCGGGAGGGGGGGCGAGCAGTACTTC

D: TRBD1
size: -
J: TRBJ2-3
V: TRBV13
CDR3: CASSLVRDRDVYTQYF
DNA: TGTGCCAGCAGCTTAGTCCGTGACAGGGATGTGTATACGCAGTATTTT

D: TRBD1
size: -
J: TRBJ2-7
V: TRBV5-1
CDR3: CASSTGTVVWMSYEQYF
DNA: TGCGCCAGCAGCACCGGGACAGTCGTTTGGATGTCCTACGAGCAGTACTTC

D: -
size: -
J: TRBJ1-2
V: TRBV20-1
CDR3: CSATTGFYGYTF
DNA: TGCAGTGCTACAACAGGGTTTTATGGCTACACCTTC

D: TRBD1
size: -
J: TRBJ1-5
V: TRBV2
CDR3: CASNDRDNQPQHF
DNA: TGTGCCAGCAATGACAGGGATAATCAGCCCCAGCATTTT

D: -
size: -
J: TRBJ2-5
V: TRBV20-1
CDR3: CSAPLETQYF
DNA: TGCAGTGCCCCTCTTGAGACCCAGTACTTC

D: -
size: -
J: TRBJ1-1
V: TRBV25-1
CDR3: CASSAHRDGLQTFF
DNA: TGTGCCAGCAGTGCCCACCGGGACGGCCTACAAACTTTCTTT

D: TRBD1
size: -
J: TRBJ2-2
V: TRBV2
CDR3: CASSYGTGTGELFF
DNA: TGTGCCAGCAGTTATGGGACAGGGACCGGGGAGCTGTTTTTT

D: -
size: -
J: TRBJ1-2
V: TRBV7-2
CDR3: CASSLAAGWVDGYTF
DNA: TGTGCCAGCAGCTTGGCAGCAGGCTGGGTGGATGGCTACACCTTC

D: -
size: once
J: TRBJ2-7
V: TRBV2
CDR3: CASRILPGPTTYEQYF
DNA: TGTGCCAGCAGGATCCTGCCGGGCCCCACCACCTACGAGCAGTACTTC

D: -
size: -
J: TRBJ2-6
V: TRBV20-1
CDR3: CSVRSSGANVLTF
DNA: TGCAGTGTTAGAAGCTCTGGGGCCAACGTCCTGACTTTC

D: TRBD1
size: once
J: TRBJ1-2
V: TRBV20-1
CDR3: CSASTGGYGYTF
DNA: TGCAGTGCTAGCACAGGGGGCTATGGCTACACCTTC

D: TRBD2
size: -
J: TRBJ2-7
V: TRBV10-3
CDR3: CAISGGTSASYEQYF
DNA: TGTGCCATCAGTGGGGGAACTAGCGCCTCCTACGAGCAGTACTTC

D: -
size: -
J: TRBJ2-7
V: TRBV6-5
CDR3: CASSYEVSPYEQYF
DNA: TGTGCCAGCAGTTACGAGGTATCCCCCTACGAGCAGTACTTC

D: TRBD1
size: -
J: TRBJ2-1
V: TRBV15
CDR3: CATSRKEFRQGGGEQFF
DNA: TGTGCCACCAGCAGAAAGGAGTTCCGACAGGGTGGCGGGGAGCAGTTCTTC

D: -
size: -
J: TRBJ2-7
V: TRBV3-1
CDR3: CASSQGTGENREQYF
DNA: TGTGCCAGCAGCCAAGGCACTGGGGAAAATCGCGAGCAGTACTTC

D: TRBD1
size: -
J: TRBJ1-1
V: TRBV7-3
CDR3: CASSAGTGGDTEAFF
DNA: TGTGCCAGCAGTGCCGGGACAGGGGGAGACACTGAAGCTTTCTTT

D: -
size: -
J: TRBJ2-1
V: TRBV20-1
CDR3: CSAMPGRAREQFF
DNA: TGCAGTGCTATGCCGGGTCGGGCGCGCGAACAGTTCTTC

D: -
size: -
J: TRBJ2-7
V: TRBV3-1
CDR3: CASSQVWGEQYF
DNA: TGTGCCAGCAGCCAAGTCTGGGGCGAGCAGTACTTC

D: TRBD2
size: -
J: TRBJ2-5
V: TRBV28
CDR3: CASSIPPSGIQETQYF
DNA: TGTGCCAGCAGTATCCCCCCTAGCGGGATTCAAGAGACCCAGTACTTC

D: -
size: -
J: TRBJ2-1
V: TRBV24-1
CDR3: CATSDSGISSYNEQFF
DNA: TGTGCCACCAGTGATTCGGGCATTAGCTCCTACAATGAGCAGTTCTTC

D: -
size: -
J: TRBJ1-1
V: TRBV5-6
CDR3: CASSLWPRNTEAFF
DNA: TGTGCCAGCAGCTTATGGCCTAGGAACACTGAAGCTTTCTTT

D: -
size: -
J: TRBJ1-1
V: TRBV5-1
CDR3: CASSLTKQGLAEAFF
DNA: TGCGCCAGCAGCTTGACCAAACAGGGTTTGGCTGAAGCTTTCTTT

D: TRBD1
size: -
J: TRBJ2-7
V: TRBV30
CDR3: CAWYPQGAHEQYF
DNA: TGTGCCTGGTACCCTCAGGGGGCCCACGAGCAGTACTTC

D: -
size: -
J: TRBJ2-1
V: TRBV5-5
CDR3: CASSFDVAENEQFF
DNA: TGTGCCAGCAGCTTCGACGTCGCGGAGAATGAGCAGTTCTTC

D: -
size: -
J: TRBJ2-5
V: TRBV4-1
CDR3: CASSLKAGETQYF
DNA: TGCGCCAGCAGTCTAAAGGCTGGGGAGACCCAGTACTTC

D: TRBD1
size: -
J: TRBJ2-1
V: TRBV7-3
CDR3: CASSYDRGWDEQFF
DNA: TGTGCCAGCAGCTATGACAGGGGCTGGGATGAGCAGTTCTTC

D: TRBD1
size: -
J: TRBJ1-2
V: TRBV19
CDR3: CASSIQGTAYGYTF
DNA: TGTGCCAGTAGTATACAGGGGACAGCTTATGGCTACACCTTC

D: -
size: -
J: TRBJ1-1
V: TRBV5-4
CDR3: CASSLWTPGTEAFF
DNA: TGTGCCAGCAGCCTCTGGACCCCTGGGACTGAAGCTTTCTTT

D: -
size: -
J: TRBJ2-5
V: TRBV7-9
CDR3: CASSLGLDDMTQYF
DNA: TGTGCCAGCAGCTTAGGCTTGGACGACATGACCCAGTACTTC

D: -
size: -
J: TRBJ2-3
V: TRBV5-4
CDR3: CASSSYSADTQYF
DNA: TGTGCCAGCAGCTCATACAGCGCAGATACGCAGTATTTT

D: -
size: few
J: TRBJ2-7
V: TRBV6-5
CDR3: CASTAGQGISYEQYF
DNA: TGTGCCAGCACCGCCGGCCAGGGGATATCCTACGAGCAGTACTTC

D: -
size: -
J: TRBJ2-3
V: TRBV2
CDR3: CASSELSRTDTQYF
DNA: TGTGCCAGCAGTGAACTTAGCAGAACAGATACGCAGTATTTT

D: -
size: once
J: TRBJ2-1
V: TRBV7-9
CDR3: CASSSTRGLPTEQFF
DNA: TGTGCCAGCAGCTCCACGCGTGGCTTGCCTACTGAGCAGTTCTTC

D: -
size: once
J: TRBJ2-5
V: TRBV19
CDR3: CASSMGQTQETQYF
DNA: TGTGCCAGTAGTATGGGGCAGACCCAAGAGACCCAGTACTTC

D: -
size: -
J: TRBJ2-7
V: TRBV20-1
CDR3: CSEKKRGYEQYF
DNA: TGCAGTGAGAAGAAGCGCGGGTACGAGCAGTACTTC

D: TRBD2
size: once
J: TRBJ2-7
V: TRBV10-3
CDR3: CAISEGLAGASYEQYF
DNA: TGTGCCATCAGTGAGGGCCTAGCGGGAGCCTCCTACGAGCAGTACTTC

D: -
size: -
J: TRBJ1-3
V: TRBV14
CDR3: CASSQPFGLMAGNTIYF
DNA: TGTGCCAGCAGCCAGCCGTTCGGGCTAATGGCTGGAAACACCATATATTTT

D: TRBD1
size: -
J: TRBJ2-6
V: TRBV6-6
CDR3: CASSPQGAAGANVLTF
DNA: TGTGCCAGCAGCCCCCAGGGGGCGGCTGGGGCCAACGTCCTGACTTTC

D: -
size: -
J: TRBJ2-2
V: TRBV19
CDR3: CASNPQVSTGELFF
DNA: TGTGCCAGTAACCCCCAAGTCTCGACCGGGGAGCTGTTTTTT

D: -
size: -
J: TRBJ2-5
V: TRBV5-6
CDR3: CASSPTEIQETQYF
DNA: TGTGCCAGCAGTCCAACAGAGATCCAAGAGACCCAGTACTTC

D: TRBD2
size: -
J: TRBJ2-1
V: TRBV7-9
CDR3: CASSLAGGEYNEQFF
DNA: TGTGCCAGCAGCCTAGCGGGAGGAGAGTACAATGAGCAGTTCTTC

D: TRBD1
size: once
J: TRBJ1-6
V: TRBV9
CDR3: CASSVDPGGNNSPLHF
DNA: TGTGCCAGCAGCGTAGACCCAGGGGGGAATAATTCACCCCTCCACTTT

D: -
size: -
J: TRBJ2-3
V: TRBV5-1
CDR3: CASSPRVRSGLVTDTQYF
DNA: TGCGCCAGCAGCCCCCGCGTTCGGTCTGGGCTTGTCACAGATACGCAGTATTTT

D: TRBD1
size: -
J: TRBJ1-6
V: TRBV7-9
CDR3: CASSPGGAWNSPLHF
DNA: TGTGCCAGCAGCCCAGGGGGCGCATGGAATTCACCCCTCCACTTT

D: -
size: -
J: TRBJ2-1
V: TRBV10-2
CDR3: CAIVARKGSAYNEQFF
DNA: TGCGCCATCGTAGCCCGGAAGGGTAGCGCCTACAATGAGCAGTTCTTC

D: -
size: -
J: TRBJ2-7
V: TRBV6-5
CDR3: CASRGTHEQYF
DNA: TGTGCCAGCAGGGGGACGCACGAGCAGTACTTC

D: -
size: -
J: TRBJ1-1
V: TRBV12-3/TRBV12-4
CDR3: CASSLYRANTEAFF
DNA: TGTGCCAGCAGTTTGTATCGGGCGAACACTGAAGCTTTCTTT

D: -
size: -
J: TRBJ2-1
V: TRBV7-3
CDR3: CASSLVQLNEQFF
DNA: TGTGCCAGCAGCTTAGTACAGCTCAATGAGCAGTTCTTC

D: TRBD1
size: -
J: TRBJ1-1
V: TRBV2
CDR3: CATRTGRTEAFF
DNA: TGTGCCACCCGGACAGGGAGGACTGAAGCTTTCTTT